The next 8 T cell receptor beta chains were all read from a single sample in a study of cytomegalovirus exposure and HLA in healthy donors. Primers included in the PCR were 60 Vbeta and 13 Jbeta primers. Method: immunoSEQ multiplex PCR; TCRdb's copy keeps in-frame clones and lacks some. The sample holds roughly 100,000 clones, nearly 80% seen once. Sequenced input: PBMCs. The receptor set was obtained from a man in his thirties or forties in good health and CMV-seronegative.

The CDR3, as DNA: TGTGCCAGCAGTAATGGACTAGCGGGGGGGCTGCTCTTGAATGAGCAGTTCTTC. Translation: CASSNGLAGGLLLNEQFF. The rearrangement joins TRBV2 to TRBJ2-1; 15 positions match TRBD2. The CDR3 consists of 18 residues. Germline CDR1 is SNHLY and CDR2 is FYNNEI. The ends lost 5 bases at V and 7 bases at J; junction bases unmatched: 12. The whole variable domain, filled in from reference TRBV2 and TRBJ2-1, reads EPEVTQTPSHQVTQMGQEVILRCVPISNHLYFYWYRQILGQKVEFLVSFYNNEISEKSEIFDDQFSVERPDGSNFTLKIRSTKLEDSAMYFCASSNGLAGGLLLNEQFFGPGTRLTVL.

The chain couples TRBV10-1 to TRBJ2-1; D perhaps matches TRBD2 (5 bases). Germline V CDR1 and CDR2: WNHNN, SYGVQD (reference sequence). V lost 7 bases to trimming and J lost 12 bases, with 19 bases between them. CDR3 size: 13 residues. CDR3 sequence reads: CASTTDSNRGQFF. For the CDR3, the DNA is TGCGCCAGCACCACGGACTCGAACCGCGGGCAGTTCTTC.

This clone was recorded once. This chain joins TRBV5-4 and TRBJ2-7, with TRBD1 matching 7 bases. Per the germline V gene, CDR1 is SGHNT and CDR2 is YYREEE (reference sequence). After removal of 4 bases from V and 2 bases from J, the junction contained 3 bases not matched to a gene. CDR3 length: 13 amino acids. The CDR3 here is CASSRDSTYEQYF. The DNA for the CDR3 is TGTGCCAGCAGCCGGGACAGCACCTACGAGCAGTACTTC. Complete variable domain (other parts from reference TRBV5-4 and TRBJ2-7): ETGVTQSPTHLIKTRGQQVTLRCSSQSGHNTVSWYQQALGQGPQFIFQYYREEENGRGNFPPRFSGLQFPNYSSELNVNALELDDSALYLCASSRDSTYEQYFGPGTRLTVT.

This chain connects TRBV9 to TRBJ1-5; no clear D. Germline CDR1 SGDLS, CDR2 YYNGEE. The CDR3 has 17 amino acids. V lost 0 bases and J 5 bases, leaving 18 bases between the germline ends. The CDR3 is CASSVATEGSEHQPQHF. CDR3 coding DNA: TGTGCCAGCAGCGTAGCAACCGAAGGCAGCGAGCATCAGCCCCAGCATTTT.

V gene TRBV21-1 combines with J gene TRBJ2-5; the table's D call, TRBD2, was not checked against the DNA. TRBV21-1 is a listed pseudogene. This CDR3 is 17 amino acids long. The CDR3: CASSKEYAGETVETQYF. The CDR3 nucleotides read TGTGCCAGCAGCAAAGAGTATGCGGGGGAGACGGTTGAGACCCAGTACTTC.

This clone has more than one count but fewer than ten. V and J are TRBV5-1 and TRBJ2-5; 8 bases agree with TRBD2. Looked up from germline, CDR1 is SGHRS and CDR2 is YFSETQ. The CDR3 extends over 14 amino acids. J was trimmed by 5 bases and V by 1 base; bases with no gene match: 4. The chain's CDR3 is CASSLSGGLETQYF. CDR3 DNA sequence: TGCGCCAGCAGCTTGTCGGGAGGGCTGGAGACCCAGTACTTC.

This clone was seen only a few times. V usage is TRBV6-6 and J usage is TRBJ1-1, with D uncertain. Trimming shortened V by 3 bases and J by 1 base, and 12 bases separated the two germline ends. Germline V gene sequence: CDR1 MNHNY, CDR2 SVGAGI (reference sequence). The CDR3 sequence is 15 residues long. The chain's CDR3 is CASSYGRGENTEAFF. CDR3 DNA: TGTGCCAGCAGTTATGGGCGGGGAGAGAACACTGAAGCTTTCTTT.

The chain combines TRBV7-2 with TRBJ2-5; 7 bases are a match to TRBD2. The CDR3 spans 12 residues. CDR1 and CDR2 from the germline V gene are SGHTA and FQGNSA. V gave up 5 bases and J gave up 4 bases; unmatched junction bases: 1. The CDR3 loop is CASSGGGETQYF. The CDR3 region has the DNA TGTGCCAGCAGCGGGGGGGGAGAGACCCAGTACTTC.